The rows below give T cell receptor beta chains drawn from one sample of a study of T cells in Graves' hyperthyroidism and ophthalmopathy. TCRdb processed the multiplex PCR reads anew with MiXCR; each CDR3 protein has one entry. The sample has around 800,000 distinct CDR3 sequences; around 38% are singletons. The sample consisted of blood. These receptors all stem from a man between 18 and 35 years old with Graves' hyperthyroidism. The CDR3 runs from the conserved cysteine through the conserved F or W. A D gene is named only where the DNA matches it firmly. Clone size is not always given. Where it is, it says once, few, many or a class for expanded clones.

V: TRBV5-1
D: NA
J: TRBJ1-1
size: NA
CDR3: CASSLGVKNTEAFF
DNA: TGCGCCAGCAGCTTGGGGGTCAAAAACACTGAAGCTTTCTTT

V: TRBV5-5
D: NA
J: TRBJ1-3
size: NA
CDR3: CASSSSSAGNTIYF
DNA: TGTGCCAGTAGTTCTAGCAGTGCTGGAAACACCATATATTTT

V: TRBV10-2
D: NA
J: TRBJ1-5
size: few
CDR3: CASSGSRGVGQPQHF
DNA: TGCGCCAGCAGTGGGTCCCGGGGGGTTGGCCAGCCCCAGCATTTT

V: TRBV11-2
D: NA
J: TRBJ2-5
size: NA
CDR3: CATTPGRTVGQETQYF
DNA: TGTGCCACTACCCCCGGGAGGACAGTAGGACAAGAGACCCAGTACTTC

V: TRBV12-3/TRBV12-4
D: NA
J: TRBJ1-5
size: NA
CDR3: CASNSGGALLEQPQHF
DNA: TGTGCCAGCAATAGCGGGGGGGCCCTTTTGGAACAGCCCCAGCATTTT

V: TRBV4-1
D: NA
J: TRBJ1-4
size: few
CDR3: CASSQDGAAEKLFF
DNA: TGCGCCAGCAGCCAAGACGGGGCAGCTGAAAAACTGTTTTTT

V: TRBV7-2
D: NA
J: TRBJ1-6
size: many
CDR3: CASSSGPTYNSPLHF
DNA: TGTGCCAGCAGCTCAGGACCCACCTATAATTCACCCCTCCACTTT

V: TRBV27
D: NA
J: TRBJ1-1
size: NA
CDR3: CASSLSAGLRAFF
DNA: TGTGCCAGCAGTTTATCGGCGGGCTTACGAGCTTTCTTT

V: TRBV5-4
D: TRBD1
J: TRBJ1-6
size: few
CDR3: CAGRREGQGDSPLHF
DNA: TGTGCCGGGAGGAGGGAGGGCCAGGGGGATTCACCCCTCCACTTT

V: TRBV12-3/TRBV12-4
D: NA
J: TRBJ2-7
size: many
CDR3: CASSSQAGSYEQYF
DNA: TGTGCCAGCAGTTCTCAGGCGGGATCCTACGAGCAGTACTTC

V: TRBV6-5
D: NA
J: TRBJ1-1
size: few
CDR3: CASSDPTGTEAFF
DNA: TGTGCCAGCAGTGACCCGACGGGGACTGAAGCTTTCTTT

V: TRBV12-3/TRBV12-4
D: TRBD1
J: TRBJ2-2
size: few
CDR3: CASSHSTGSAGELFF
DNA: TGTGCCAGCAGTCATTCGACAGGGAGTGCCGGGGAGCTGTTTTTT

V: TRBV19
D: TRBD1
J: TRBJ1-1
size: many
CDR3: CASEEGAGGTEAFF
DNA: TGTGCCAGTGAAGAGGGGGCGGGAGGCACTGAAGCTTTCTTT

V: TRBV7-2
D: TRBD2
J: TRBJ2-7
size: few
CDR3: CASSLAGGSAYEQYF
DNA: TGTGCCAGCAGCTTAGCTGGCGGGAGTGCCTACGAGCAGTACTTC

V: TRBV12-3/TRBV12-4
D: TRBD1
J: TRBJ1-5
size: few
CDR3: CASRSRDRGGSNQPQHF
DNA: TGTGCCAGCAGGTCCCGGGACAGGGGAGGGAGCAATCAGCCCCAGCATTTT

V: TRBV4-1
D: TRBD1
J: TRBJ1-5
size: few
CDR3: CASSLDRGQGNQPQHF
DNA: TGTGCCAGCAGCTTGGACAGGGGGCAGGGCAATCAGCCCCAGCATTTT

V: TRBV29-1
D: TRBD1
J: TRBJ1-4
size: NA
CDR3: CSTQEGAGEKLFF
DNA: TGCAGCACCCAGGAGGGGGCGGGTGAAAAACTGTTTTTT

V: TRBV19
D: TRBD1
J: TRBJ2-7
size: once
CDR3: CASTGQGAYELHF
DNA: TGTGCCAGTACGGGACAGGGCGCCTACGAGCTGCACTTC

V: TRBV15
D: NA
J: TRBJ1-1
size: NA
CDR3: CATSIERMNTEAFF
DNA: TGTGCCACCTCCATCGAGAGGATGAACACTGAAGCTTTCTTT

V: TRBV19
D: NA
J: TRBJ1-1
size: many
CDR3: CASTKVQGNTEAFF
DNA: TGTGCCAGTACTAAGGTACAGGGGAACACTGAAGCTTTCTTT

V: TRBV7-2
D: TRBD2
J: TRBJ2-2
size: NA
CDR3: CASSLIPSGGAGGELFF
DNA: TGTGCCAGCAGCTTAATCCCCAGCGGGGGGGCCGGCGGGGAGCTGTTTTTT

V: TRBV11-2
D: TRBD1
J: TRBJ1-2
size: few
CDR3: CASSPTGENGYTF
DNA: TGTGCCAGCAGCCCCACAGGGGAAAATGGCTACACCTTC

V: TRBV24-1
D: TRBD1
J: TRBJ1-5
size: many
CDR3: CATSDSGGQPQHF
DNA: TGTGCCACCAGTGACTCAGGGGGTCAGCCCCAGCATTTT

V: TRBV6-1
D: TRBD2
J: TRBJ2-5
size: few
CDR3: CASSEATGGGETQYF
DNA: TGTGCCAGCAGTGAAGCAACGGGAGGGGGAGAGACCCAGTACTTC

V: TRBV19
D: NA
J: TRBJ1-1
size: many
CDR3: CASSLYAVNTEAFF
DNA: TGTGCCAGTAGTCTCTACGCAGTGAACACTGAAGCTTTCTTT

V: TRBV12-3/TRBV12-4
D: NA
J: TRBJ1-6
size: many
CDR3: CASSILTGSNSPLHF
DNA: TGTGCCAGCAGCATTCTTACAGGGAGTAATTCACCCCTCCACTTT

V: TRBV11-2
D: NA
J: TRBJ1-5
size: NA
CDR3: CASSTGGPQHF
DNA: TGTGCCAGCAGCACGGGTGGGCCCCAGCATTTT

V: TRBV20-1
D: TRBD2
J: TRBJ2-5
size: few
CDR3: CSARDGGGGRAGETQYF
DNA: TGCAGTGCTAGAGATGGCGGCGGCGGGAGGGCCGGAGAGACCCAGTACTTC